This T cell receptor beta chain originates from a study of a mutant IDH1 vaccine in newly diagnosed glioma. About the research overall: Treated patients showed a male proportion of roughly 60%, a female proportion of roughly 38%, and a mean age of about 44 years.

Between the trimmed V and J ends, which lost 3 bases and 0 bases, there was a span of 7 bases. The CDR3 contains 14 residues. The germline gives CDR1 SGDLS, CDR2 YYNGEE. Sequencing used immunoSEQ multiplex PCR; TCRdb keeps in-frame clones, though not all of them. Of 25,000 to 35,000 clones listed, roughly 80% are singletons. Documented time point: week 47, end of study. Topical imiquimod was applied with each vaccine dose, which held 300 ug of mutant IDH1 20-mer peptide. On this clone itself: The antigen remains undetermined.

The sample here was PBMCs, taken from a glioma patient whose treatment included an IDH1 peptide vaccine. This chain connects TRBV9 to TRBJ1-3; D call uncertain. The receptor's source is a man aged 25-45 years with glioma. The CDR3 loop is CASSAGFSGNTIYF. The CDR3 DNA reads TGTGCCAGCAGCGCGGGGTTCTCTGGAAACACCATATATTTT.